The rows below give T cell receptor beta chains drawn from one sample of a study of blood T cell repertoires in COVID-19. Assay: immunoSEQ multiplex PCR; the TCRdb copy retains only in-frame clones and omits some. The sample has hundreds of thousands of clones, 75% to 90% seen once; the top ten hold around 9.1%. What was sequenced was peripheral blood. The receptors were gathered from a human donor in a cohort sampled during active COVID-19. The CDR3 runs from the conserved cysteine through the conserved F or W. Each record gives: D gene, J gene, clone size, V gene, CDR3 protein, CDR3 DNA. D genes are given only for firm matches. Size tells how often a clone was seen (once, few, many) or the class of an expanded clone, and some rows leave it out.

d_gene: NA; j_gene: TRBJ2-1; abundance: NA; v_gene: TRBV5-5; CDR3aa: CASSRSWQVTYNEQFF; CDR3nt: TGTGCCAGCAGTCGGTCGTGGCAGGTTACCTACAATGAGCAGTTCTTC
d_gene: NA; j_gene: TRBJ1-3; abundance: once; v_gene: TRBV4-2; CDR3aa: CASSHVQGLTSGLAIYF; CDR3nt: TGTGCCAGCAGCCACGTCCAGGGACTCACCTCTGGCTTGGCCATATATTTT
d_gene: TRBD1; j_gene: TRBJ2-5; abundance: NA; v_gene: TRBV15; CDR3aa: CATSAPGQGYQETQYF; CDR3nt: TGTGCCACCAGCGCTCCGGGACAGGGGTATCAAGAGACCCAGTACTTC
d_gene: TRBD1; j_gene: TRBJ2-1; abundance: NA; v_gene: TRBV6-4; CDR3aa: CATIGTVNEQFF; CDR3nt: TGTGCCACCATTGGGACAGTCAATGAGCAGTTCTTC
d_gene: TRBD2; j_gene: TRBJ2-1; abundance: few; v_gene: TRBV7-6; CDR3aa: CASRKLAGGYNEQFF; CDR3nt: TGTGCCAGCAGAAAACTAGCGGGAGGGTACAATGAGCAGTTCTTC
d_gene: NA; j_gene: TRBJ2-7; abundance: NA; v_gene: TRBV2; CDR3aa: CASQFQIGRSYEQYF; CDR3nt: TGTGCCAGCCAGTTTCAGATAGGGAGGTCCTACGAGCAGTACTTC
d_gene: TRBD1; j_gene: TRBJ1-2; abundance: NA; v_gene: TRBV4-1; CDR3aa: CASSPGQGSNYGYTF; CDR3nt: TGCGCCAGCAGCCCGGGACAGGGCTCAAACTATGGCTACACCTTC
d_gene: TRBD1; j_gene: TRBJ1-5; abundance: NA; v_gene: TRBV19; CDR3aa: CASTRAAGGSVGNQPQHF; CDR3nt: TGTGCCAGTACCCGCGCGGCAGGGGGTTCGGTAGGGAATCAGCCCCAGCATTTT
d_gene: NA; j_gene: TRBJ2-3; abundance: NA; v_gene: TRBV6-2/TRBV6-3; CDR3aa: CASSYHDGSRDTQYF; CDR3nt: TGTGCCAGCAGTTACCATGATGGTTCCAGAGATACGCAGTATTTT
d_gene: NA; j_gene: TRBJ1-3; abundance: NA; v_gene: TRBV12-3/TRBV12-4; CDR3aa: CASSPSSGNTIYF; CDR3nt: TGTGCCAGCAGCCCCAGCTCTGGAAACACCATATATTTT
d_gene: NA; j_gene: TRBJ1-1; abundance: NA; v_gene: TRBV5-4; CDR3aa: CASSLGRFGNTEAFF; CDR3nt: TGTGCCAGCAGCTTGGGTCGGTTCGGGAACACTGAAGCTTTCTTT
d_gene: TRBD1; j_gene: TRBJ1-5; abundance: NA; v_gene: TRBV27; CDR3aa: CASSATGTGVSNQPQHF; CDR3nt: TGTGCCAGCAGTGCTACAGGAACAGGGGTTAGCAATCAGCCCCAGCATTTT
d_gene: NA; j_gene: TRBJ2-7; abundance: NA; v_gene: TRBV5-1; CDR3aa: CATSDPGGQRYEQYF; CDR3nt: TGCGCCACCAGTGATCCCGGCGGGCAACGCTACGAGCAGTACTTC
d_gene: NA; j_gene: TRBJ1-2; abundance: NA; v_gene: TRBV2; CDR3aa: CASLRSRGYGYTF; CDR3nt: TGTGCCAGCCTCCGGAGTAGAGGCTATGGCTACACCTTC
d_gene: TRBD2; j_gene: TRBJ2-1; abundance: once; v_gene: TRBV7-3; CDR3aa: CASSSSGTSYNEQFF; CDR3nt: TGTGCCAGCAGCTCCTCCGGGACTAGCTACAATGAGCAGTTCTTC
d_gene: NA; j_gene: TRBJ2-2; abundance: once; v_gene: TRBV25-1; CDR3aa: CASSEPLSGGLNTGELFF; CDR3nt: TGTGCCAGCAGTGAGCCTCTATCGGGGGGCCTTAACACCGGGGAGCTGTTTTTT
d_gene: TRBD1; j_gene: TRBJ2-3; abundance: NA; v_gene: TRBV12-5; CDR3aa: CASGIGTGGSTDTQYF; CDR3nt: TGTGCTAGTGGTATCGGGACAGGGGGAAGCACAGATACGCAGTATTTT
d_gene: NA; j_gene: TRBJ2-7; abundance: NA; v_gene: TRBV11-2; CDR3aa: CASSLVTGVEREQYF; CDR3nt: TGTGCCAGCAGCTTAGTAACGGGAGTCGAACGCGAGCAGTACTTC
d_gene: NA; j_gene: TRBJ1-4; abundance: NA; v_gene: TRBV5-6; CDR3aa: CASSQLWQAEKLFF; CDR3nt: TGTGCCAGCAGCCAACTCTGGCAGGCCGAAAAACTGTTTTTT
d_gene: TRBD1; j_gene: TRBJ1-4; abundance: many; v_gene: TRBV5-5; CDR3aa: CASSPAQTGNEKLFF; CDR3nt: TGTGCCAGCAGCCCAGCACAGACAGGGAATGAAAAACTGTTTTTT
d_gene: NA; j_gene: TRBJ1-5; abundance: few; v_gene: TRBV3-1/TRBV3-2; CDR3aa: CASSAREANQPQHF; CDR3nt: TGTGCCAGCAGCGCGCGAGAAGCAAATCAGCCCCAGCATTTT
d_gene: NA; j_gene: TRBJ2-5; abundance: NA; v_gene: TRBV21-1; CDR3aa: CASSKAGLAGGWETQYF; CDR3nt: TGTGCCAGCAGCAAAGCGGGACTAGCGGGGGGCTGGGAGACCCAGTACTTC
d_gene: NA; j_gene: TRBJ2-7; abundance: NA; v_gene: TRBV2; CDR3aa: CASSRSLHEQYF; CDR3nt: TGTGCCAGCTCGAGATCCTTGCACGAGCAGTACTTC
d_gene: NA; j_gene: TRBJ2-5; abundance: NA; v_gene: TRBV7-2; CDR3aa: CASSPRGPETQYF; CDR3nt: TGTGCCAGCAGCCCGCGGGGGCCGGAGACCCAGTACTTC
d_gene: NA; j_gene: TRBJ1-3; abundance: few; v_gene: TRBV6-5; CDR3aa: CASSYSIVAGNTIYF; CDR3nt: TGTGCCAGCAGTTACTCGATAGTAGCTGGAAACACCATATATTTT
d_gene: NA; j_gene: TRBJ1-5; abundance: once; v_gene: TRBV19; CDR3aa: CASSIDSSRNQPQHF; CDR3nt: TGTGCCAGTAGTATCGACTCCTCGAGGAATCAGCCCCAGCATTTT
d_gene: NA; j_gene: TRBJ2-3; abundance: few; v_gene: TRBV12-3/TRBV12-4; CDR3aa: CASSPYDTDTQYF; CDR3nt: TGTGCCAGCAGTCCCTACGACACAGATACGCAGTATTTT
d_gene: NA; j_gene: TRBJ2-3; abundance: NA; v_gene: TRBV28; CDR3aa: CASSFQFSTDTQYF; CDR3nt: TGTGCCAGCAGTTTTCAGTTTAGCACAGATACGCAGTATTTT
d_gene: TRBD1; j_gene: TRBJ2-2; abundance: NA; v_gene: TRBV7-6; CDR3aa: CASSLVYRDRGTTGELFF; CDR3nt: TGTGCCAGCAGCTTAGTGTATCGGGACAGGGGGACCACCGGGGAGCTGTTTTTT
d_gene: NA; j_gene: TRBJ2-1; abundance: few; v_gene: TRBV9; CDR3aa: CASSVELSGFGGEQFF; CDR3nt: TGTGCCAGCAGCGTAGAACTATCGGGGTTCGGAGGTGAGCAGTTCTTC
d_gene: TRBD2; j_gene: TRBJ2-1; abundance: many; v_gene: TRBV4-1; CDR3aa: CASSQVDMGLAGGNEQFF; CDR3nt: TGCGCCAGCAGCCAAGTAGACATGGGACTAGCGGGGGGTAATGAGCAGTTCTTC
d_gene: TRBD2; j_gene: TRBJ2-1; abundance: NA; v_gene: TRBV5-1; CDR3aa: CASSPGGSYNEQFF; CDR3nt: TGCGCCAGCAGCCCGGGAGGCTCCTACAATGAGCAGTTCTTC
d_gene: NA; j_gene: TRBJ2-1; abundance: NA; v_gene: TRBV10-2; CDR3aa: CASSDPASWYNEQFF; CDR3nt: TGCGCCAGCAGTGATCCTGCTAGCTGGTACAATGAGCAGTTCTTC
d_gene: TRBD1; j_gene: TRBJ1-3; abundance: NA; v_gene: TRBV5-6; CDR3aa: CASSLIMGQGSGNTIYF; CDR3nt: TGTGCCAGCAGCTTGATAATGGGACAGGGATCTGGAAACACCATATATTTT
d_gene: NA; j_gene: TRBJ2-5; abundance: NA; v_gene: TRBV6-5; CDR3aa: CASSPGFRQETQYF; CDR3nt: TGTGCCAGCAGCCCGGGGTTTCGGCAAGAGACCCAGTACTTC
d_gene: NA; j_gene: TRBJ2-1; abundance: NA; v_gene: TRBV7-9; CDR3aa: CASSLSQVEQFF; CDR3nt: TGTGCCAGCAGCTTATCTCAGGTCGAGCAGTTCTTC
d_gene: TRBD1; j_gene: TRBJ2-5; abundance: NA; v_gene: TRBV6-2/TRBV6-3; CDR3aa: CASSYSTGTGHETQYF; CDR3nt: TGTGCCAGCAGTTACTCGACCGGGACAGGCCATGAGACCCAGTACTTC
d_gene: NA; j_gene: TRBJ1-5; abundance: NA; v_gene: TRBV2; CDR3aa: CASSDVQGIQPQHF; CDR3nt: TGTGCCAGCAGTGACGTTCAGGGGATTCAGCCCCAGCATTTT
d_gene: TRBD1; j_gene: TRBJ1-1; abundance: NA; v_gene: TRBV29-1; CDR3aa: CSGVEDHRGIF; CDR3nt: TGCAGCGGGGTGGAAGACCACAGGGGAATCTTT
d_gene: NA; j_gene: TRBJ2-7; abundance: few; v_gene: TRBV10-3; CDR3aa: CAISETGVYEQYF; CDR3nt: TGTGCCATCAGTGAGACAGGCGTATACGAGCAGTACTTC
d_gene: TRBD2; j_gene: TRBJ2-5; abundance: NA; v_gene: TRBV5-1; CDR3aa: CASSLQLAGSGGETQYF; CDR3nt: TGCGCCAGCAGCCTACAACTAGCGGGAAGCGGTGGAGAGACCCAGTACTTC
d_gene: NA; j_gene: TRBJ2-3; abundance: NA; v_gene: TRBV19; CDR3aa: CASSIRGLGTDTQYF; CDR3nt: TGTGCCAGTAGTATTCGGGGGTTGGGGACAGATACGCAGTATTTT
d_gene: TRBD2; j_gene: TRBJ2-1; abundance: NA; v_gene: TRBV7-2; CDR3aa: CASRAGIYNEQFF; CDR3nt: TGTGCCAGCCGAGCGGGAATCTACAATGAGCAGTTCTTC
d_gene: NA; j_gene: TRBJ2-1; abundance: NA; v_gene: TRBV13; CDR3aa: CASSLGTSGNEQFF; CDR3nt: TGTGCCAGCAGCTTAGGAACTAGTGGCAATGAGCAGTTCTTC
d_gene: NA; j_gene: TRBJ1-6; abundance: NA; v_gene: TRBV18; CDR3aa: CASSRSELNSPLHF; CDR3nt: TGTGCCAGCTCACGAAGCGAATTAAATTCACCCCTCCACTTT
d_gene: TRBD2; j_gene: TRBJ2-3; abundance: NA; v_gene: TRBV7-2; CDR3aa: CASTGAGAHESQYF; CDR3nt: TGTGCCAGCACGGGAGCGGGGGCACACGAGTCGCAGTATTTT
d_gene: NA; j_gene: TRBJ2-7; abundance: NA; v_gene: TRBV11-2; CDR3aa: CASSLRRSRQDEQYF; CDR3nt: TGTGCCAGCAGCTTACGTCGTTCTAGACAGGACGAGCAGTACTTC
d_gene: NA; j_gene: TRBJ1-5; abundance: NA; v_gene: TRBV7-2; CDR3aa: CASSPHPGYQPQHF; CDR3nt: TGTGCCAGCAGCCCGCATCCGGGGTATCAGCCCCAGCATTTT
d_gene: NA; j_gene: TRBJ1-2; abundance: NA; v_gene: TRBV29-1; CDR3aa: CSVGGQSNGYTF; CDR3nt: TGCAGCGTTGGAGGACAGTCGAATGGCTACACCTTC
d_gene: NA; j_gene: TRBJ1-5; abundance: NA; v_gene: TRBV7-2; CDR3aa: CASSPLKGIGNQPQHF; CDR3nt: TGTGCCAGCAGCCCCTTAAAGGGGATTGGCAATCAGCCCCAGCATTTT
d_gene: TRBD1; j_gene: TRBJ1-2; abundance: NA; v_gene: TRBV7-8; CDR3aa: CASSLNRTGANGYTF; CDR3nt: TGTGCCAGCAGCCTCAATCGGACAGGGGCGAATGGCTACACCTTC